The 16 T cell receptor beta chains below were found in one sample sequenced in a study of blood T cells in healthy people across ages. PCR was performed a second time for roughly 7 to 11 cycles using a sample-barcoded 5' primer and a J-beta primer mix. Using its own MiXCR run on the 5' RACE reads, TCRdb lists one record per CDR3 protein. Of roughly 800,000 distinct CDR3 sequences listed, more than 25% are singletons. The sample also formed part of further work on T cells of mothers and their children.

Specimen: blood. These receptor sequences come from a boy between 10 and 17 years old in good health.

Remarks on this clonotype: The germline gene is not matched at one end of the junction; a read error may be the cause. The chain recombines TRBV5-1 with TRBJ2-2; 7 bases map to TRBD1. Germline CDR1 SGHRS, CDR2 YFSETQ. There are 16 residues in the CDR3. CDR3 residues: CASSLETTGNTGELFF. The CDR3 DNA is TGCGCCAGCAGCTTGGAGACGACAGGGAACACGGGGGAGCTGTTTTTT.

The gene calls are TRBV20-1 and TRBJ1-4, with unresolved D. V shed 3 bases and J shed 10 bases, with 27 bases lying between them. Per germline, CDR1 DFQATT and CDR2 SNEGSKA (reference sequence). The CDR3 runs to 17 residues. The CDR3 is CSASPGQGRTVRGKLFF. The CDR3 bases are TGCAGTGCTAGTCCCGGCCAAGGGAGGACGGTTCGCGGAAAACTGTTTTTT.

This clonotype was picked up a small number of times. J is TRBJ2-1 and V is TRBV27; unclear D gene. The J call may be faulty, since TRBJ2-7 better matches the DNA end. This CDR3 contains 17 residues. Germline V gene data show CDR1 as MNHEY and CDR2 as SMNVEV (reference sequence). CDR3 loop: CASSLSLTSVVTYEQYF. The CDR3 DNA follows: TGTGCCAGCAGTTTATCCCTCACCTCGGTTGTAACCTACGAGCAGTACTTC.

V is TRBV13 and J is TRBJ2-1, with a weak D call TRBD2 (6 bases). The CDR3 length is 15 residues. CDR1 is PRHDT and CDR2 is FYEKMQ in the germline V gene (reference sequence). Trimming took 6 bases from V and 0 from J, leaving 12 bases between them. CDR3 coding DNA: TGTGCCAGCAGTACGGGGGTACTCTCCTACAATGAGCAGTTCTTC. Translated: CASSTGVLSYNEQFF.

This CDR3 reads CASMTGVGEQYF. The CDR3 nucleotides read TGTGCCAGCATGACAGGGGTTGGCGAGCAGTACTTC. The V call is TRBV6-2 or TRBV6-3, the J call TRBJ2-7; TRBD1 agrees at 8 bases. Germline V gene sequence: CDR1 MNHEY, CDR2 SVGEGT. J was trimmed by 6 bases and V by 7 bases; bases with no gene match: 5. The CDR3 runs to 12 residues.

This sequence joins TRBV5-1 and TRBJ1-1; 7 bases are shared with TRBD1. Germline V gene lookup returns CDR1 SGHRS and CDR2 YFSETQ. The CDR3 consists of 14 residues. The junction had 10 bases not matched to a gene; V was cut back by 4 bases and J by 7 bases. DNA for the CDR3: TGCGCCAGCAGCCTCAACAGGGGTTGGGATGAAGCTTTCTTT. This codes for CASSLNRGWDEAFF.

The CDR3 reads CASSLGGQGAETQYF. In DNA form, the CDR3 reads TGTGCCAGCAGTTTAGGGGGACAGGGGGCTGAGACCCAGTACTTC. The chain employs TRBV28 and TRBJ2-5, with 12 nucleotides matching TRBD1. Germline V gene data show CDR1 as MDHEN and CDR2 as SYDVKM. V shed 2 bases, J shed 5 bases, and the junction held 3 bases outside the gene matches. The CDR3 covers 15 residues.

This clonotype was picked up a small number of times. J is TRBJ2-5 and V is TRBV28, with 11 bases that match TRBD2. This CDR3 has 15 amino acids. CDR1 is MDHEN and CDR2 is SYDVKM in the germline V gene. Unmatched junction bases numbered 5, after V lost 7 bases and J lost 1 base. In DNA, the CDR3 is TGTGCCAGCAATCTAGCGGGGGGACTCCAAGAGACCCAGTACTTC. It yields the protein CASNLAGGLQETQYF.

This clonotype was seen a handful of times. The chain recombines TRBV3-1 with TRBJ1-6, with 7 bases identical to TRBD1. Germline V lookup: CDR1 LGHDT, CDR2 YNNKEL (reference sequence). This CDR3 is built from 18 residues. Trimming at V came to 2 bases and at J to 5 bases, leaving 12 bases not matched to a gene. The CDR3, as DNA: TGTGCCAGCAGCCAAAACGTACAGGGGCCTGCCCATAATTCACCCCTCCACTTT. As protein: CASSQNVQGPAHNSPLHF.

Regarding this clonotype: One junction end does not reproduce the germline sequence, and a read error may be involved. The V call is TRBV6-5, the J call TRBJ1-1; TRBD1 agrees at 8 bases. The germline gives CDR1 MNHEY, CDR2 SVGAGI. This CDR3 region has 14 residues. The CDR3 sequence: CASRDRGPPRKALF. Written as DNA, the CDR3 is TGTGCCAGCAGAGACAGGGGCCCCCCGAGGAAAGCTCTCTTT.

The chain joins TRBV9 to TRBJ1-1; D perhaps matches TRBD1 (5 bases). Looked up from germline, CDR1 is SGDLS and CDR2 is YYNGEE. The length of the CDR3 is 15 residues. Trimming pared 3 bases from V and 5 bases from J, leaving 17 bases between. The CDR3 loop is CASSEGSAGRTEAFF. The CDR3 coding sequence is TGTGCCAGCAGCGAAGGATCGGCGGGACGGACTGAAGCTTTCTTT.

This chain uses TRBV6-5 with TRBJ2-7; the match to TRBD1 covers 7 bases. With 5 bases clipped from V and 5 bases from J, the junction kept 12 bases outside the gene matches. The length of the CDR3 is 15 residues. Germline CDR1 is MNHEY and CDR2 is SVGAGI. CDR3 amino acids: CASSPSGQWGNEQYF. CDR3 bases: TGTGCCAGCAGTCCCTCGGGACAGTGGGGCAACGAGCAGTACTTC.

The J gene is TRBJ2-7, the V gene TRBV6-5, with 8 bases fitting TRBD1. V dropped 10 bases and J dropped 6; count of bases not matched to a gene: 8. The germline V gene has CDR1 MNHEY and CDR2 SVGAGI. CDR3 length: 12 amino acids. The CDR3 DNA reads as TGTGCCACCCACAGGGGGATAGGCGAGCAGTACTTC. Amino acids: CATHRGIGEQYF.

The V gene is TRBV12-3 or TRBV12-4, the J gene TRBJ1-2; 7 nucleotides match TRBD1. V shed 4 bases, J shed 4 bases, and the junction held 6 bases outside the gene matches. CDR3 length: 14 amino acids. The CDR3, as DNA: TGTGCCAGCAGTTCCCGGGACAGTCTCTATGGCTACACCTTC. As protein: CASSSRDSLYGYTF.

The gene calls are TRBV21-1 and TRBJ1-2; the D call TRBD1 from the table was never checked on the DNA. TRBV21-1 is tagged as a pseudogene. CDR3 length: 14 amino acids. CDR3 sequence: CASPERQFTYGYAF. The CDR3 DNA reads TGTGCCAGCCCGGAGAGACAGTTCACCTATGGCTACGCCTTC.

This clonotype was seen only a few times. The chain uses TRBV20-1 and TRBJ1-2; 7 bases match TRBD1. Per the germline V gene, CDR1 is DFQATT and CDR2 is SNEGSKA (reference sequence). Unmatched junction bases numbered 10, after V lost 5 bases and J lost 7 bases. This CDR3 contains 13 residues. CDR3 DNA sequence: TGCAGTGCTCCCCCGGGAGGGGGCTCTGGCTACACCTTC. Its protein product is CSAPPGGGSGYTF.